The 5 T cell receptor beta chains below come from one sample, sequenced in a study of T cell responses to AZD1222 COVID-19 vaccine (dated by TCRdb to about 2021). Library generation was performed with the immunoSEQ multiplex PCR assay. TCRdb limited this immuneACCESS table to in-frame rearrangements with V and J called. A share of clones is missing; checked studies link under half to unresolved V genes, and the rest is unexplained. For this sample there are tens of thousands of clones; over 75% appear just once. The ten top clones hold 3.3% of the sample. The sample's time point label, in plain terms: about 28 days (+/-7) after the second vaccine dose. Specimen: peripheral blood, collected 28 days after the second AZD1222 dose. The receptor source for this set is an adult who received the AZD1222 COVID-19 vaccine.

J is TRBJ1-3 and V is TRBV6-1; D remains unclear. CDR1 is MNHNS and CDR2 is SASEGT in the germline V gene. Trimming stripped 3 bases from V and 1 base from J, with 10 bases between. The CDR3 has 15 amino acids. CDR3 sequence: CASSDLGLSGNTIYF. The CDR3, as DNA: TGTGCCAGCAGTGATCTGGGCCTATCTGGAAACACCATATATTTT.

The genes are TRBV10-3 and TRBJ2-2; D is possibly TRBD1 (5 bases). This CDR3 is 15 amino acids long. Germline-derived CDR1 and CDR2 are ENHRY and SYGVKD. Trimming took 4 bases from V and 0 from J, leaving 9 bases between them. The CDR3: CAISAQATNTGELFF. The CDR3 DNA reads as TGTGCCATCAGTGCACAGGCGACGAACACCGGGGAGCTGTTTTTT.

This chain joins TRBV12-3 or TRBV12-4 and TRBJ2-2; D ambiguous. This CDR3 has 13 amino acids. Trimming removed 2 bases from V and 7 bases from J, with 8 bases in between. CDR3 bases: TGTGCCAGCAGTTTATTCGACCACGGGGAGCTGTTTTTT. Translated: CASSLFDHGELFF.

The genes are TRBV6-5 and TRBJ1-2; D unresolved. Germline V gene data show CDR1 as MNHEY and CDR2 as SVGAGI. Deletions cut 0 bases from V and 1 base from J, with 6 bases between. The length of the CDR3 is 14 residues. The CDR3: CASSYSPGNYGYTF. The DNA for the CDR3 is TGTGCCAGCAGTTACTCGCCGGGTAACTATGGCTACACCTTC.

The V and J genes are TRBV5-4 and TRBJ2-1; 13 bases agree with TRBD2. CDR3 length: 15 residues. V trimming: 0 bases; J trimming: 6 bases; junction bases outside the gene matches: 0. Per the germline V gene, CDR1 is SGHNT and CDR2 is YYREEE (reference sequence). For the CDR3, the DNA is TGTGCCAGCAGCTTGGGGACTAGCGGGAGCAATGAGCAGTTCTTC. This codes for CASSLGTSGSNEQFF. Filled out from reference TRBV5-4 and TRBJ2-1, the complete variable domain reads ETGVTQSPTHLIKTRGQQVTLRCSSQSGHNTVSWYQQALGQGPQFIFQYYREEENGRGNFPPRFSGLQFPNYSSELNVNALELDDSALYLCASSLGTSGSNEQFFGPGTRLTVL.